These 18 T cell receptor beta chains were sequenced from one sample in a study of T cells in women clearing cervical HPV infection (dated by TCRdb to between 2018 and 2020). The library came from the immunoSEQ multiplex PCR assay. Sourced from immuneACCESS, this table was stored by TCRdb with only in-frame sequences that have V and J called. A share of the clones is absent; for the studies checked, an unresolved V gene accounts for under half, and the remainder has no known explanation. This specimen's table enumerates 30,000 or so clones. Of the sample, 6.8% falls within the top ten clones. Sequenced sample: blood buffy coat. The source of these receptors is a woman between 18 and 75 years old with a cervical HPV16 infection that either progressed to CIN3+ or cleared (not recorded which).

A remark on this clone: The read ends 3 residues early relative to the CDR3; the germline J gene fills the gap. The chain employs TRBV6-2 or TRBV6-3 and TRBJ1-5; possibly TRBD1 for D (5 bases). The germline V gene encodes CDR1 MNHEY and CDR2 SVGEGT. Trimming took off 7 bases at V and 3 bases at J, with 10 bases between the two ends. The CDR3 runs 13 residues. The part of the CDR3 DNA that was read is TGTGCCAGCACGGGCAGGGACAATCAGCCC. This sequence encodes CASTGRDNQP. In full, the CDR3 reads CASTGRDNQPQHF.

On this clone: The CDR3 goes on 3 residues after the read ends, and that part is filled in from the germline J gene. The chain is built from TRBV2 and TRBJ1-2, with 10 nucleotides matching TRBD1. CDR1 is SNHLY and CDR2 is FYNNEI in the germline V gene. The ends lost 3 bases at V and 2 bases at J; junction bases unmatched: 6. The CDR3 covers 16 residues. The CDR3: CASSDDRGLFNYGYTF. The sequenced CDR3 bases are TGTGCCAGCAGTGATGACAGGGGGCTATTCAACTATGGC.

As for this clone: The sequence runs out 3 residues before the end of the CDR3; the remainder is reconstructed from the germline J gene. V usage is TRBV7-6 and J usage is TRBJ2-3, with D maybe TRBD1 (5 bases). The CDR3 consists of 14 residues. Germline-derived CDR1 and CDR2 are SGHVS and FNYEAQ. This chain's CDR3 is CASSLGGTQETQYF. Partial CDR3 DNA: TGTGCCAGCAGCTTAGGGGGCACTCAAGAGACG.

Turning to this clone: From the germline J gene comes the end of the CDR3, since the read stops 3 residues before it. The chain recombines TRBV2 with TRBJ2-7; weak D call: TRBD2 (6 bases). The CDR3 sequence is 16 residues long. From germline, CDR1 is SNHLY and CDR2 FYNNEI. V gave up 3 bases and J gave up 3 bases, with 18 bases separating them. The part of the CDR3 DNA that was read is TGTGCCAGCAGTGATATCAGTCTAGCGAGGGACTACGAG. Its protein is CASSDISLARDYE. The whole CDR3 sequence reads CASSDISLARDYEQYF.

Incomplete CDR3 DNA: TGTGCCAGCAGCTTAGCGAAGGCGGGAGAGGGGGCCTACAATGAG. Translating gives CASSLAKAGEGAYNE. The complete CDR3 sequence is CASSLAKAGEGAYNEQFF. V usage is TRBV7-2 and J usage is TRBJ2-1, with D tentatively TRBD2 (7 bases). Read coverage stops 3 residues before the CDR3 terminus; the germline J gene supplies the remainder. Germline V gene sequence: CDR1 SGHTA, CDR2 FQGNSA. The CDR3 is 18 amino acids. V lost 0 bases and J 2 bases, leaving 17 bases between the germline ends.

Notes on this clone: The read ends 3 residues early relative to the CDR3; the germline J gene fills the gap. The J gene is TRBJ1-2, the V gene TRBV5-1; D is perhaps TRBD1 (5 bases). The V gene lost 2 bases and the J gene lost 7 bases, with 18 bases spanning the gap. The CDR3 is 15 residues long. Germline CDR1 SGHRS, CDR2 YFSETQ. This CDR3 is CASSLNLETRGGYTF. The covered CDR3 bases are TGCGCCAGCAGCTTAAACTTAGAAACAAGGGGTGGC.

For this clone: Read data end 3 residues before the CDR3 end; the end is taken from the germline J gene. V usage is TRBV7-6 and J usage is TRBJ1-2, with a tentative D call TRBD1 (5 bases). Germline V gene sequence: CDR1 SGHVS, CDR2 FNYEAQ. The CDR3 runs to 14 residues. The germline V and J ends were trimmed by 5 bases and 4 bases, with 14 bases remaining between them. The CDR3 DNA, read in part, is TGTGCCAGCAGCCCTGCGGGGGGTGCCTATGGC. Encoded protein: CASSPAGGAYG. The whole CDR3 protein is CASSPAGGAYGYTF.

On this clone: The DNA ends 3 residues before the CDR3 does, and the rest of the CDR3 is filled in from the germline J gene. The same CDR3 also results from other DNA sequences found in this sample. The chain carries TRBV11-2 and TRBJ1-2, with D possibly being TRBD1 (6 bases). The germline V and J ends were trimmed by 3 bases and 0 bases, with 11 bases remaining between them. Looked up from germline, CDR1 is SGHAT and CDR2 is FQNNGV. The CDR3 length is 15 residues. CDR3 DNA, as far as it was read: TGTGCCAGCAGCTTTAACCAGGGGTCTAACTATGGC. This codes for CASSFNQGSNYG. The entire CDR3 sequence reads CASSFNQGSNYGYTF.

Comments on this clone: The read stops 3 residues short of the end of the CDR3; the missing end is completed from the germline J gene. J is TRBJ2-1 and V is TRBV6-2 or TRBV6-3, with 7 nucleotides matching TRBD1. The CDR3 runs 15 residues. Germline CDR1 is MNHEY and CDR2 is SVGEGT. Trimming removed 5 bases from V and 9 bases from J; junction bases left unmatched: 13. Partial CDR3 DNA: TGTGCCAGCAGTCTCCCGACAGGGCCCCCGGGTGAG. Translating it yields CASSLPTGPPGE. The CDR3 reads in full as CASSLPTGPPGEQFF.

Remarks on this clone: The CDR3 extends 3 residues past the end of the read, so its final part is completed from the germline J gene. The V gene is TRBV19, the J gene TRBJ1-2; D not certain. The CDR3 is made up of 15 amino acids. CDR1 LNHDA and CDR2 SQIVND come from the germline V gene (reference sequence). The CDR3 DNA, read in part, is TGTGCCAGTAGTGCGCTAGCGGGAGGGCTCTACGAC. Translation: CASSALAGGLYD. In full, the CDR3 is CASSALAGGLYDYTF.

Worth noting for this clone: The read finishes 3 residues shy of the CDR3 end, and the germline J gene is used to complete it. This chain uses TRBV2 with TRBJ1-2; D remains unclear. Trimming stripped 4 bases from V and 5 bases from J, with 14 bases between. CDR3 size: 14 residues. Germline CDR1 is SNHLY and CDR2 is FYNNEI. The part of the CDR3 DNA that was read is TGTGCCAGCAGTGGGGCGCGAGGGTGGTATGGC. Translation gives CASSGARGWYG. The whole CDR3 sequence reads CASSGARGWYGYTF.

CDR3 DNA, as far as it was read: TGCAGCGTTGATGGGGGACAGGGGATGAACACCGGGGAG. Translation gives CSVDGGQGMNTGE. In full, the CDR3 reads CSVDGGQGMNTGELFF. This chain connects TRBV29-1 to TRBJ2-2; 10 bases are a match to TRBD1. The read gets to within 3 residues of the CDR3 end, and the germline J gene fills in the rest. This CDR3 has 16 amino acids. Germline V gene sequence: CDR1 SQVTM, CDR2 ANQGSEA. V shed 3 bases and J 1 base; nucleotides not matched to a gene: 5.

A note on this clone: The DNA ends 3 residues before the CDR3 does, and the rest of the CDR3 is filled in from the germline J gene. The chain uses TRBV6-1 and TRBJ1-3; D may be TRBD1 (6 bases). Germline V CDR1 and CDR2: MNHNS, SASEGT. CDR3 length: 18 amino acids. The germline V and J ends were trimmed by 2 bases and 3 bases, with 20 bases remaining between them. This CDR3 reads CASSEILQTGLNGNTIYF. The sequenced CDR3 bases are TGTGCCAGCAGTGAAATCCTTCAGACAGGTCTGAATGGAAACACC.

CDR3 bases read: TGCAGTGCTACCCGCAATTCGGGGGATCAGCCC. Protein sequence: CSATRNSGDQP. The entire CDR3 protein is CSATRNSGDQPQHF. V gene TRBV20-1 combines with J gene TRBJ1-5; D perhaps matches TRBD1 (5 bases). The read terminates 3 residues ahead of where the CDR3 ends, so the germline J gene completes it. Germline V CDR1 and CDR2: DFQATT, SNEGSKA (reference sequence). V was pared by 4 bases and J by 5 bases, with 15 bases between. The CDR3 is 14 residues long.

With regard to this clone: The DNA ends 3 residues before the CDR3 does, and the rest of the CDR3 is filled in from the germline J gene. This sequence joins TRBV19 and TRBJ1-2, with a weak D call TRBD1 (6 bases). The germline gives CDR1 LNHDA, CDR2 SQIVND (reference sequence). The CDR3 consists of 14 residues. The part of the CDR3 DNA that was read is TGTGCCAGTAGTGCCTCCCGGGACAAAACCGAC. This gives the protein CASSASRDKTD. The full CDR3 is CASSASRDKTDYTF.

A word on this clone: The read gets to within 3 residues of the CDR3 end, and the germline J gene fills in the rest. The V gene is TRBV19, the J gene TRBJ2-3, with D possibly TRBD1 on 6 matching bases. This CDR3 comprises 14 residues. In germline, CDR1 is LNHDA, CDR2 SQIVND (reference sequence). The CDR3 bases that were read are TGTGCCAGTAGTATCGGCAGGGGCAATCAGCCG. Translation: CASSIGRGNQP. The entire CDR3 protein reads CASSIGRGNQPQYF. Based on the CDR3 plus reference TRBV19 and TRBJ2-3, the full variable domain is DGGITQSPKYLFRKEGQNVTLSCEQNLNHDAMYWYRQDPGQGLRLIYYSQIVNDFQKGDIAEGYSVSREKKESFPLTVTSAQKNPTAFYLCASSIGRGNQPQYFGPGTRLTVL.

Concerning this clone: The read finishes 3 residues shy of the CDR3 end, and the germline J gene is used to complete it. This chain joins TRBV19 and TRBJ1-5; D is uncertain. The CDR3 is made up of 15 amino acids. The V gene's germline CDR1 is LNHDA and CDR2 SQIVND (reference sequence). V shed 7 bases and J shed 0 bases, with 13 bases lying between them. The DNA read from the CDR3 is TGTGCCAGTACCCCTGTAGCAGATAGCAATCAGCCC. This translates into CASTPVADSNQP. The entire CDR3 is CASTPVADSNQPQHF.

Concerning this clone: The CDR3 is cut off 3 residues early in the read; its end comes from the germline J gene. The chain employs TRBV5-1 and TRBJ2-3, with a tentative D call TRBD2 (5 bases). CDR1 is SGHRS and CDR2 is YFSETQ in the germline V gene. V lost 3 bases, J lost 3 bases, and 11 bases lay in between. This CDR3 is 14 amino acids long. The part of the CDR3 DNA that was read is TGCGCCAGCAGCTCTAAGACGGGGACAGATACG. It translates to CASSSKTGTDT. The full CDR3 protein is CASSSKTGTDTQYF. Looking up the rest from reference TRBV5-1 and TRBJ2-3 gives the full variable domain: KAGVTQTPRYLIKTRGQQVTLSCSPISGHRSVSWYQQTPGQGLQFLFEYFSETQRNKGNFPGRFSGRQFSNSRSEMNVSTLELGDSALYLCASSSKTGTDTQYFGPGTRLTVL.